These 20 T cell receptor beta chains originate from one sample sequenced in a study of T cell responses to AZD1222 COVID-19 vaccine. Some clones are missing from TCRdb's copy, which holds only in-frame ones; the method was immunoSEQ multiplex PCR. Of about 120,000 clones in the sample, 85% to 95% were seen once. The sequencing used peripheral blood, collected 28 days after the second AZD1222 dose. All receptors come from an adult who received the AZD1222 COVID-19 vaccine.

The CDR3 DNA is TGCGCCAGCAGCTTGGAGGGACACATCTACGGAAACACCATATATTTT. Translated: CASSLEGHIYGNTIYF. The rearrangement uses TRBV5-1 and TRBJ1-3; tentatively, D is TRBD1 (6 bases). Germline CDR1 and CDR2: SGHRS and YFSETQ. Trimming cost V 0 bases and J 4 bases, with 14 bases left between them. This CDR3 region has 16 residues.

The chain uses TRBV7-2 and TRBJ1-1; D is possibly TRBD1 (6 bases). Germline CDR1 and CDR2: SGHTA and FQGNSA. Trimming stripped 0 bases from V and 5 bases from J, with 19 bases between. This CDR3 is 17 amino acids long. CDR3 nucleotide sequence: TGTGCCAGCAGCTTAGCGCAGGCTGGGAGGGGGGAAACTGAAGCTTTCTTT. It specifies CASSLAQAGRGETEAFF.

The chain uses TRBV29-1 and TRBJ2-1; 8 nucleotides match TRBD2. V trimming: 6 bases; J trimming: 0 bases; junction bases outside the gene matches: 4. The CDR3 covers 14 residues. Germline assignment: CDR1 SQVTM and CDR2 ANQGSEA. The CDR3 protein is CSVSLAGSYNEQFF. The CDR3 DNA reads as TGCAGCGTCTCTCTAGCGGGCTCCTACAATGAGCAGTTCTTC.

The V gene is TRBV19, the J gene TRBJ1-1; D remains ambiguous. V was pared by 7 bases and J by 4 bases, with 13 bases between. The CDR3 has 13 residues. Germline CDR1 reads LNHDA; CDR2 reads SQIVND (reference sequence). The CDR3 nucleotides read TGTGCCAGTAATCGAGAGCGGGGCACTGAAGCTTTCTTT. Translation gives CASNRERGTEAFF.

The V and J genes are TRBV6-2 or TRBV6-3 and TRBJ1-1; a possible D gene is TRBD1 (5 bases). CDR1 MNHEY and CDR2 SVGEGT come from the germline V gene. This CDR3 is built from 13 residues. The ends were cut back, 4 bases at V and 6 bases at J, with 12 bases in the middle. The CDR3 coding sequence is TGTGCCAGCAGTTCGGGGGGAACCCCTGAAGCTTTCTTT. Amino acids: CASSSGGTPEAFF.

The chain recombines TRBV11-3 with TRBJ1-1; D gene unclear. Trimming removed 1 base from V and 4 bases from J, with 13 bases in between. Germline-derived CDR1 and CDR2 are SGHNT and YENEEA. The CDR3 is 15 amino acids. The CDR3 region is CASSLGTGSGTEAFF. The CDR3 DNA reads TGTGCCAGCAGCTTAGGAACGGGTTCGGGCACTGAAGCTTTCTTT.

This chain links TRBV6-5 with TRBJ1-2; 9 bases are a match to TRBD1. The CDR3 sequence is 15 residues long. In germline, CDR1 is MNHEY, CDR2 SVGAGI. V was pared by 4 bases and J by 7 bases, with 10 bases of the junction left unmatched. CDR3 sequence (DNA): TGTGCCAGCAGTTTTGCGACAGGGGGAAGCCGTGGCTACACCTTC. It translates to CASSFATGGSRGYTF.

The CDR3 DNA follows: TGTGCCAGCAGCTTGGAGGCGGGGGGGAGCTCCTACGAGCAGTACTTC. Its translation is CASSLEAGGSSYEQYF. This sequence joins TRBV5-4 and TRBJ2-7, with 9 nucleotides matching TRBD2. The CDR3 consists of 16 residues. After removal of 0 bases from V and 0 bases from J, the junction contained 4 bases not matched to a gene. Germline assignment: CDR1 SGHNT and CDR2 YYREEE (reference sequence). Supplemented by reference TRBV5-4 and TRBJ2-7, the full variable domain reads ETGVTQSPTHLIKTRGQQVTLRCSSQSGHNTVSWYQQALGQGPQFIFQYYREEENGRGNFPPRFSGLQFPNYSSELNVNALELDDSALYLCASSLEAGGSSYEQYFGPGTRLTVT.

The chain is built from TRBV6-5 and TRBJ2-1, with 7 bases aligning to TRBD1. The CDR3 loop spans 14 amino acids. J gave up 2 bases and V 9 bases, and 7 bases lay outside the gene matches. The germline V gene has CDR1 MNHEY and CDR2 SVGAGI. The CDR3 here is CASRQGETYNEQFF. DNA for the CDR3: TGTGCCAGTCGACAGGGTGAGACCTACAATGAGCAGTTCTTC.

The genes are TRBV4-3 and TRBJ2-7; tentative D call: TRBD2 (5 bases). Trimming cost V 0 bases and J 2 bases, with 11 bases left between them. The germline gives CDR1 LGHNA, CDR2 YSLEER. The CDR3 has 15 residues. The DNA for the CDR3 is TGCGCCAGCAGCCAAGATCCCGGGGTTCCCTACGAGCAGTACTTC. This encodes CASSQDPGVPYEQYF.

This chain links TRBV29-1 with TRBJ1-1; D uncertain. CDR3 size: 11 residues. Trimming removed 4 bases from V and 7 bases from J, with 10 bases in between. CDR1 is SQVTM and CDR2 is ANQGSEA in the germline V gene. In DNA, the CDR3 is TGCAGCGTTGGGAGGGAGGTTGAAGCTTTCTTT. This sequence encodes CSVGREVEAFF. The complete variable domain, with remaining parts taken from reference TRBV29-1 and TRBJ1-1, reads SAVISQKPSRDICQRGTSLTIQCQVDSQVTMMFWYRQQPGQSLTLIATANQGSEATYESGFVIDKFPISRPNLTFSTLTVSNMSPEDSSIYLCSVGREVEAFFGQGTRLTVV.

V and J are TRBV5-1 and TRBJ1-2; D gene uncertain. V was trimmed by 1 base and J by 3 bases, leaving 10 bases between them. CDR1 and CDR2 (germline): SGHRS, YFSETQ. CDR3 length: 14 residues. CDR3 amino acids: CASSLYADDYGYTF. The CDR3 coding sequence is TGCGCCAGCAGCTTGTATGCGGATGACTATGGCTACACCTTC. The full variable domain, rest sourced from reference TRBV5-1 and TRBJ1-2, is KAGVTQTPRYLIKTRGQQVTLSCSPISGHRSVSWYQQTPGQGLQFLFEYFSETQRNKGNFPGRFSGRQFSNSRSEMNVSTLELGDSALYLCASSLYADDYGYTFGSGTRLTVV.

The CDR3: CASSPGTLAGYTF. CDR3 DNA sequence: TGCGCCAGCAGCCCCGGGACACTAGCTGGCTACACCTTC. The V and J genes are TRBV5-1 and TRBJ1-2; TRBD1 might be the D (6 bases). Germline V gene data show CDR1 as SGHRS and CDR2 as YFSETQ. V was trimmed by 4 bases and J by 7 bases, leaving 14 bases between them. This CDR3 is 13 amino acids long.

V usage is TRBV5-1 and J usage is TRBJ2-7; no clear D gene. The V gene's germline CDR1 is SGHRS and CDR2 YFSETQ. Trimming pared 0 bases from V and 0 bases from J, leaving 10 bases between. The CDR3 runs 15 residues. CDR3 region: CASSLESLSSYEQYF. The DNA for the CDR3 is TGCGCCAGCAGCTTGGAGTCCCTTAGCTCCTACGAGCAGTACTTC.

This clone has a single count. The gene calls are TRBV6-2 or TRBV6-3 and TRBJ1-4; D unresolved. The length of the CDR3 is 15 residues. V gave up 0 bases and J gave up 7 bases, with 12 bases separating them. Germline CDR1 and CDR2: MNHEY and SVGEGT. CDR3 sequence (DNA): TGTGCCAGCAGTTACTCCCCCGGTATCGGTGAAAAACTGTTTTTT. As protein: CASSYSPGIGEKLFF.

This clone was seen a single time. V usage is TRBV2 and J usage is TRBJ2-3, with D perhaps matching TRBD1 or TRBD2 (5 bases each). The CDR3 sequence is 14 residues long. V was pared by 7 bases and J by 7 bases, with 18 bases between. Germline V gene data show CDR1 as SNHLY and CDR2 as FYNNEI. The CDR3: CASTEGSPGNTQYF. The CDR3 DNA reads as TGTGCCAGCACCGAGGGCAGTCCAGGGAATACGCAGTATTTT. Together with reference TRBV2 and TRBJ2-3, the CDR3 gives the full variable domain: EPEVTQTPSHQVTQMGQEVILRCVPISNHLYFYWYRQILGQKVEFLVSFYNNEISEKSEIFDDQFSVERPDGSNFTLKIRSTKLEDSAMYFCASTEGSPGNTQYFGPGTRLTVL.

J is TRBJ1-2 and V is TRBV12-3 or TRBV12-4; D is unresolved. V dropped 6 bases and J dropped 6 bases, with 5 bases sitting between them. This CDR3 has 10 residues. CDR3 bases: TGTGCCAGCAGGGCACATGGCTACACCTTC. This sequence encodes CASRAHGYTF.

The rearrangement joins TRBV4-1 to TRBJ2-3; 8 positions match TRBD2. The CDR3 spans 15 residues. The germline CDR1 and CDR2 sequences are MGHRA and YSYEKL. J gave up 3 bases and V 4 bases, and 6 bases lay outside the gene matches. DNA for the CDR3: TGCGCCAGCAGCCCGGGGGGGGATGCAACAGATACGCAGTATTTT. Translating gives CASSPGGDATDTQYF.

V and J are TRBV11-2 and TRBJ2-3, with D unresolved. Trimming pared 0 bases from V and 15 bases from J, leaving 13 bases between. CDR1 SGHAT and CDR2 FQNNGV come from the germline V gene. CDR3 length equals 12 residues. Here the CDR3 DNA reads TGTGCCAGCAGCTTAGAAGCAGTTCAAAGTTATTTT. Translated, it gives CASSLEAVQSYF.

This rearrangement joins TRBV19 to TRBJ1-4; the D is unclear. This CDR3 spans 14 amino acids. V was cut by 6 bases and J by 5 bases, with 13 bases left in between. CDR1 is LNHDA and CDR2 is SQIVND in the germline V gene (reference sequence). CDR3 in DNA: TGTGCCAGTAGAGGGAGCAGCACAAATGAAAAACTGTTTTTT. Encoded protein: CASRGSSTNEKLFF.